The T cell receptor (beta chain) described here comes from a study of blood T cell repertoires in COVID-19 (dated by TCRdb to about 2020). Context from the whole study: Samples covering the acute and convalescent phases of COVID-19 were provided by collaborators in the United States, Italy and Spain. The prospective study material was composed of cDNA or gDNA derived from T cells, B-cell-depleted T cells, or PBMCs. The dataset comprised deeply sampled blood TCRbeta repertoires from subjects exposed to, actively infected with, or recovered from COVID-19. The repertoires were made available in a free public database intended to serve as a resource for research on the immune response to SARS-CoV-2. The samples were drawn from the first 160 participants of the ongoing ImmuneRACE study and from 950 to 1,500 subjects provided by 6 global collaborators. Sample metadata almost always included a de-identified subject ID, COVID-19 status, age in years and sex. HLA class I and class II types, where available, came from metadata supplied by the sample provider rather than from assay-based typing.

The immunoSEQ Assay, a bias-controlled multiplex PCR, was used to amplify TCRbeta CDR3 regions from genomic DNA. The original methods were these. Nucleated cell counts per sample were estimated from amplification of reference gene primers within the assay. To quantify the absolute abundance of each unique TCRbeta CDR3 rearrangement, sequence reads were collapsed and filtered. For each sample, productive Simpson clonality was calculated as the square root of Simpson's diversity index across productive rearrangements. The table was pulled from immuneACCESS by TCRdb, which kept in-frame rearrangements only. Such tables lose some clones; where checked, under half of the loss comes from unresolved V genes, and the rest has no known cause. V and J calls and clone size are copied from that table; D and trimming were computed from the DNA. This sample lists roughly 180,000 clones; approximately 89% were detected once. Together, the top ten hold 6.5% to 9% of the sample.

Collaborating institutions collected whole blood in K2EDTA tubes following their own protocols. For TCRbeta analysis, collaborators shipped samples in one of three forms: frozen whole blood, isolated PBMCs, or DNA extracted from either of those sample types. V and J are truncated by 2 bases and 7 bases respectively, leaving an intervening sequence of 20 bases. CDR1 is given as MGHDK and CDR2 as SYGVNS, both from the germline V gene. The CDR3 contains 16 residues, cysteine and phenylalanine counted. Only the CDR3 part of the read is kept: 48 bases, read in frame from the first base. Points on this clone: Its antigen is currently not known. Base qualities are not recorded, but no much larger clone differs from it by a single base.

What the authors observed across the whole study: The quantity of clinical and demographic metadata differed by source and by participant and was supplied without curation.

The sequence joins TRBV25-1 to TRBJ1-2, with TRBD1 tentatively as D gene (5 bases match). Sequenced sample: peripheral blood. The TCR originated in an older woman with acute or convalescent COVID-19. The CDR3 in this case is CASSETKRGRQSGYTF. The sequenced DNA: TGTGCCAGCAGTGAAACGAAAAGGGGCCGCCAGAGTGGCTACACCTTC.